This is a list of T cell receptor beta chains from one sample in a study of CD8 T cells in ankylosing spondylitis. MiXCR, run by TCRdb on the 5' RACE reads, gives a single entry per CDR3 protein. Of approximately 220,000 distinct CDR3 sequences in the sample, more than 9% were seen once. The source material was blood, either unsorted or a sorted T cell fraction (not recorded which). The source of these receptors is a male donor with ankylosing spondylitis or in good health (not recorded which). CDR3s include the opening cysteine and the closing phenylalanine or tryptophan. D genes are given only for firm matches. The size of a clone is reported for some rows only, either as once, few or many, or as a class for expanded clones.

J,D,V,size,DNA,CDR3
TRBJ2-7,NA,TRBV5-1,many,TGCGCCAGCAGCTTCACGACCCGGGACATCCACGAGCAGTACTTC,CASSFTTRDIHEQYF
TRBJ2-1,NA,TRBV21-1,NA,TGTGCCAGCAGCACCTCCGACAGGTCCTCCTACAATGAGCAGTTCTTC,CASSTSDRSSYNEQFF
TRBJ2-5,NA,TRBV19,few,TGTGCCAGTAGTATAGGCCTGCACCAAGAGACCCAGTACTTC,CASSIGLHQETQYF
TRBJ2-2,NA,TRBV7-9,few,TGTGCCAGCAGCTTAGTCTGGGAGAGCACCGGGGAGCTGTTTTTT,CASSLVWESTGELFF
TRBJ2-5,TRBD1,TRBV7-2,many,TGTGCCAGCAGCTTAGACAGGGGGCTCGCGGAGACCCAGTACTTC,CASSLDRGLAETQYF
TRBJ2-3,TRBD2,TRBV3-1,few,TGTGCCAGCAGCCTGGGACTAGTTAAAGATACGCAGTATTTT,CASSLGLVKDTQYF
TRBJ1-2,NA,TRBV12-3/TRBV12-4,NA,TGTGCCAGCAGGTACGGAGCTAACTATGGCTACACCTTC,CASRYGANYGYTF
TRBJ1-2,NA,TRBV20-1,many,TGCAGTGCTAGAGAGGGAGCTAACTATGGCTACACCTTC,CSAREGANYGYTF
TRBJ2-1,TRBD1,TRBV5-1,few,TGCGCCAGCAGCTTGGGGACAGGGCTGGGGAACAATGAGCAGTTCTTC,CASSLGTGLGNNEQFF
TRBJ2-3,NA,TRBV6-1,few,TGTGCCAGCACGGGGTCCCCTGCCTCTGATACGCAGTATTTT,CASTGSPASDTQYF
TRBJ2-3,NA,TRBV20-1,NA,TGCAGTGCTTCTCCCCTGCTGACAGATACGCAGTATTTT,CSASPLLTDTQYF